This T cell receptor (beta chain) was found in a study of radiation and T cells in renal cell carcinoma. Clones were read by immunoSEQ multiplex PCR, and TCRdb kept only the in-frame ones, dropping some. The table lists 25,000 or so clones, around half of them singletons. Treatment reported: treatment-naive control, cytoreductive nephrectomy. Whole-study findings and limits: Compared with controls, irradiated tumors showed greater TCR clonality.

Comment on this clone: Its antigen is as yet unknown.

The sequencing used tumor tissue, collected from a patient whose treatment was nephrectomy without radiotherapy. This clonotype originated in a human donor with renal cell carcinoma.

The CDR3 DNA sequence: TGTGCCAGCAGCCAAGTCTCATCGGGGATCGGGAATTCACCCCTCCACTTT. Its protein is CASSQVSSGIGNSPLHF. The J gene is TRBJ1-6, the V gene TRBV4-2; D ambiguous. This CDR3 has 17 residues. Deletions cut 1 base from V and 7 bases from J, with 17 bases between. Per the germline V gene, CDR1 is LGHNA and CDR2 is YNFKEQ.